The source of this TCR beta chain is a study of metastatic and nonmetastatic thyroid tumors. Study at large: Peripheral blood and tumor or nodule samples from malignant and benign thyroid patients were compared. Study-wide results and limits: Malignant thyroid tumors reportedly had TCR beta diversity that was significantly higher than in benign nodules, in blood and tumor.

Germline V CDR1 and CDR2: SGHRS, YFSETQ. The CDR3 is made up of 13 amino acids. V lost 0 bases and J 6 bases, leaving 7 bases between the germline ends. The entire patient cohort was treatment-naive prior to thyroid surgery. TCRdb re-called the PCR reads through MiXCR. The sample has 15,000 to 20,000 clones, 20% to 25% seen once. This clone appeared many times. The antigen is unknown. The rearrangement links TRBV5-1 to TRBJ2-1; D ambiguous. The receptor's source is a male donor with papillary thyroid cancer or a benign thyroid nodule (not recorded which). Some clones in this sample may be carry-over from other donors' samples. Source material: tumor tissue. This CDR3 reads CASSLAGSNEQFF. The CDR3 DNA sequence: TGCGCCAGCAGCTTGGCAGGCTCCAATGAGCAGTTCTTC.